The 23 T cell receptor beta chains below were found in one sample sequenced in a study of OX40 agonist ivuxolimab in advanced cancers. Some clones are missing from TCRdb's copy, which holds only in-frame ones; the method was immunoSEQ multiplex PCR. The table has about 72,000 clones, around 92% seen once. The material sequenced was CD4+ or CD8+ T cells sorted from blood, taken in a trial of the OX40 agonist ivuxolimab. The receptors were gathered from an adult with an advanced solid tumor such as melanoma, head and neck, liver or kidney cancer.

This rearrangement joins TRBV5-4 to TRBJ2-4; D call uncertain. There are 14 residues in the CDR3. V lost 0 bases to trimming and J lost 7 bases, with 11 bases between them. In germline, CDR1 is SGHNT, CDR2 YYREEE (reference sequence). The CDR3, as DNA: TGTGCCAGCAGCTTGGTGGCCAGTCCGAACATTCAGTACTTC. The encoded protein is CASSLVASPNIQYF. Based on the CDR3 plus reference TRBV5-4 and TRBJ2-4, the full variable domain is ETGVTQSPTHLIKTRGQQVTLRCSSQSGHNTVSWYQQALGQGPQFIFQYYREEENGRGNFPPRFSGLQFPNYSSELNVNALELDDSALYLCASSLVASPNIQYFGAGTRLSVL.

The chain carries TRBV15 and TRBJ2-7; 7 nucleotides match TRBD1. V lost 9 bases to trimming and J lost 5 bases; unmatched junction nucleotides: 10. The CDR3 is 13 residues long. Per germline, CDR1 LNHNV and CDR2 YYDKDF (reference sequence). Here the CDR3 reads CATADRAADEQYF. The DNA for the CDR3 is TGTGCCACAGCAGACAGGGCGGCAGACGAGCAGTACTTC.

As DNA, the CDR3 is TGCGCCAGCAGCTACGACTCGAGCTCCTATAATTCACCCCTCCACTTT. Translating it yields CASSYDSSSYNSPLHF. The rearrangement joins TRBV5-1 to TRBJ1-6; D unclear. With 3 bases removed from V and 0 bases from J, the gap between germline ends came to 10 bases. Looked up from germline, CDR1 is SGHRS and CDR2 is YFSETQ. The CDR3 consists of 16 residues. Complete variable domain (other parts from reference TRBV5-1 and TRBJ1-6): KAGVTQTPRYLIKTRGQQVTLSCSPISGHRSVSWYQQTPGQGLQFLFEYFSETQRNKGNFPGRFSGRQFSNSRSEMNVSTLELGDSALYLCASSYDSSSYNSPLHFGNGTRLTVT.

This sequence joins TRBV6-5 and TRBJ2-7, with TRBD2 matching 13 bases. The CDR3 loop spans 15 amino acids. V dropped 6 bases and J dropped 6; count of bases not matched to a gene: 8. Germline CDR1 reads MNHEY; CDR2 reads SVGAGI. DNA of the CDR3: TGTGCCAGCAGCGAACTAGCGGGAGGGCCGAGCGAGCAGTACTTC. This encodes CASSELAGGPSEQYF.

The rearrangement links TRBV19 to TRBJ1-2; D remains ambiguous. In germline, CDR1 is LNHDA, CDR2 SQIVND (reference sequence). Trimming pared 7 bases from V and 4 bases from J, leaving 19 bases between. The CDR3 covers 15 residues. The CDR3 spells CASTTLWDSGYGYTF. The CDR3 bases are TGTGCCAGTACCACCCTTTGGGATTCTGGCTATGGCTACACCTTC. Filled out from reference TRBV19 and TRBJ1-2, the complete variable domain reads DGGITQSPKYLFRKEGQNVTLSCEQNLNHDAMYWYRQDPGQGLRLIYYSQIVNDFQKGDIAEGYSVSREKKESFPLTVTSAQKNPTAFYLCASTTLWDSGYGYTFGSGTRLTVV.

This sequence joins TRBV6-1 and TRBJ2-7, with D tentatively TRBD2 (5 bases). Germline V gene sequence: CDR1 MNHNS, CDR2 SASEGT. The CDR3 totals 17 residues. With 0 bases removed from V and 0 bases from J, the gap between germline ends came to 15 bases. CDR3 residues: CASSEAPIQRSSYEQYF. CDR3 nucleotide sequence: TGTGCCAGCAGTGAAGCTCCCATCCAGCGGTCCTCCTACGAGCAGTACTTC.

The CDR3: CASRLDSNYGYTF. The CDR3 DNA follows: TGTGCCAGCAGGCTCGACAGTAACTATGGCTACACCTTC. The chain carries TRBV6-5 and TRBJ1-2; D is possibly TRBD1 (5 bases). V shed 6 bases and J shed 1 base, with 9 bases lying between them. Germline values: CDR1 MNHEY, CDR2 SVGAGI. The CDR3 extends over 13 amino acids.

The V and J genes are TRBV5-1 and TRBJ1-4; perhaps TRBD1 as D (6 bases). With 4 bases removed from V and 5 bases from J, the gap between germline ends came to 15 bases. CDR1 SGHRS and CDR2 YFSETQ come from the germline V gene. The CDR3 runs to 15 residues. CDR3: CASSTKQGWNEKLFF. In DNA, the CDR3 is TGCGCCAGCAGCACCAAACAGGGTTGGAATGAAAAACTGTTTTTT.

In DNA form, the CDR3 reads TGTGCCACTACACGCGGGACAGGGGGCTCATGGACTGAAGCTTTCTTT. Residues: CATTRGTGGSWTEAFF. The chain employs TRBV19 and TRBJ1-1, with 12 positions matching TRBD1. J lost 5 bases, V lost 10 bases, and 14 bases had no gene match. Per the germline V gene, CDR1 is LNHDA and CDR2 is SQIVND (reference sequence). This CDR3 contains 16 residues.

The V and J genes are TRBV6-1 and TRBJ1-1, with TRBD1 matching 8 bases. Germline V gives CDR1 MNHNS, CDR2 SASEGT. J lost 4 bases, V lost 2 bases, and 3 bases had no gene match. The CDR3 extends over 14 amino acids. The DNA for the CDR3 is TGTGCCAGCAGTGAAACAGGGGGTACCACTGAAGCTTTCTTT. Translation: CASSETGGTTEAFF.

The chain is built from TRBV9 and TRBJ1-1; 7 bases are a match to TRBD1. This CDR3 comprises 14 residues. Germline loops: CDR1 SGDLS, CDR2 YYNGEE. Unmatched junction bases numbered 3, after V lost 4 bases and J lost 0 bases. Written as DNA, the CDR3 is TGTGCCAGCAGCACACAGGGGATGAACACTGAAGCTTTCTTT. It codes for CASSTQGMNTEAFF.

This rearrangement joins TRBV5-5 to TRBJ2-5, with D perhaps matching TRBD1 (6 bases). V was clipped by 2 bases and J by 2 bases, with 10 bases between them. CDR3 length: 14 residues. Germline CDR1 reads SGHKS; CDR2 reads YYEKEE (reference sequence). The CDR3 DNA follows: TGTGCCAGCAGCTTTACAGGGATACAAGAGACCCAGTACTTC. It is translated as CASSFTGIQETQYF.

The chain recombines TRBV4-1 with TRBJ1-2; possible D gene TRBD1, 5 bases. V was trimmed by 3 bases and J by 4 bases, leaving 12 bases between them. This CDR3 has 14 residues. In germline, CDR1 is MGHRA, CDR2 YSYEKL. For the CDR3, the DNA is TGCGCCAGCAGCCACCCCGGGGGATTCTATGGCTACACCTTC. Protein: CASSHPGGFYGYTF.

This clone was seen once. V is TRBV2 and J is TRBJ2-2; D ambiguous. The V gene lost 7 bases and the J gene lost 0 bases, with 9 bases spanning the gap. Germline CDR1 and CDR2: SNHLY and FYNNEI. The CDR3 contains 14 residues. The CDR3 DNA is TGTGCCAGCATAGGGCAGCCGAACACCGGGGAGCTGTTTTTT. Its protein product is CASIGQPNTGELFF.

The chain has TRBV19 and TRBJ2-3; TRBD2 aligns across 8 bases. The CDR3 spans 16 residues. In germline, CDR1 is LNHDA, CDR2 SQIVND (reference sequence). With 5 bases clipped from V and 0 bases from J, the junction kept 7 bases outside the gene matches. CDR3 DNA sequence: TGTGCCAGTAGTGTTCGTAGCGGGGCTAGCACAGATACGCAGTATTTT. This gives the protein CASSVRSGASTDTQYF.

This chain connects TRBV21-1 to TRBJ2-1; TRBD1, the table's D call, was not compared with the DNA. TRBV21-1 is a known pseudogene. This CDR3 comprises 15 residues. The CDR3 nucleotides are TGTGCCAGCAGCATCACACAGAGCTCCTACAATGAGCAGTTCTTC. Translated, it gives CASSITQSSYNEQFF.

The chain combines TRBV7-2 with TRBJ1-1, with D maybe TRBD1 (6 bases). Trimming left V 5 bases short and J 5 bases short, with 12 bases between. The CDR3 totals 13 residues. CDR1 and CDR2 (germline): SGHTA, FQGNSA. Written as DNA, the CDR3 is TGTGCCAGCAGCGACGAAGGGGGGACTGAAGCTTTCTTT. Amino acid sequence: CASSDEGGTEAFF.

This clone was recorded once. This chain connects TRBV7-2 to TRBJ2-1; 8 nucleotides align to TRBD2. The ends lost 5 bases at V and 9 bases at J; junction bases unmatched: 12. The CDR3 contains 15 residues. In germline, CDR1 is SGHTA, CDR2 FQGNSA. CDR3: CASSPTGTRDGEQFF. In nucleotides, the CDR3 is TGTGCCAGCAGCCCTACCGGGACTAGGGACGGTGAGCAGTTCTTC.

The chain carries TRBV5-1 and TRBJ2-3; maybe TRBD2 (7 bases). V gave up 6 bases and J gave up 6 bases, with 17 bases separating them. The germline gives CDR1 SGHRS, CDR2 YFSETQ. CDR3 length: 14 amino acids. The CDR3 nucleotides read TGCGCCAGCAAGACCGCGGGGGCGAGGGATACGCAGTATTTT. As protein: CASKTAGARDTQYF. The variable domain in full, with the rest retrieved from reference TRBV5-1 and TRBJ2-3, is KAGVTQTPRYLIKTRGQQVTLSCSPISGHRSVSWYQQTPGQGLQFLFEYFSETQRNKGNFPGRFSGRQFSNSRSEMNVSTLELGDSALYLCASKTAGARDTQYFGPGTRLTVL.

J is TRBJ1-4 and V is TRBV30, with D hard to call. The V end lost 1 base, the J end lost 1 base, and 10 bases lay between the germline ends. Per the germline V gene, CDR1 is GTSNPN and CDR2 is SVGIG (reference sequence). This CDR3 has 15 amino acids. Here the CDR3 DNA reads TGTGCCTGGAGTGGAAGGATCCGAACTAATGAAAAACTGTTTTTT. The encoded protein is CAWSGRIRTNEKLFF.

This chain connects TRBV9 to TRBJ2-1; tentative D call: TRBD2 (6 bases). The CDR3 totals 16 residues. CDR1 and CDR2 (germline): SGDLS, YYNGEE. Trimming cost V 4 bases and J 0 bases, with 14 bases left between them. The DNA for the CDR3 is TGTGCCAGCAGCCCCTTGGGGAGGAGCTCCTACAATGAGCAGTTCTTC. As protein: CASSPLGRSSYNEQFF. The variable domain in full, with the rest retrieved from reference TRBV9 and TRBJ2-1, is DSGVTQTPKHLITATGQRVTLRCSPRSGDLSVYWYQQSLDQGLQFLIQYYNGEERAKGNILERFSAQQFPDLHSELNLSSLELGDSALYFCASSPLGRSSYNEQFFGPGTRLTVL.

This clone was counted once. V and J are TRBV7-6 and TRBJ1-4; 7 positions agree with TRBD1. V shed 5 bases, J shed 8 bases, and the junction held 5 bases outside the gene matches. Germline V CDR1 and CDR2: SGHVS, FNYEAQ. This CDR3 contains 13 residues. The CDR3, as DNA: TGTGCCAGCAGCGTTCGACAGGGAGAAAAACTGTTTTTT. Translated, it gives CASSVRQGEKLFF. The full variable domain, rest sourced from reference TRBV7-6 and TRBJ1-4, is GAGVSQSPRYKVTKRGQDVALRCDPISGHVSLYWYRQALGQGPEFLTYFNYEAQQDKSGLPNDRFSAERPEGSISTLTIQRTEQRDSAMYRCASSVRQGEKLFFGSGTQLSVL.

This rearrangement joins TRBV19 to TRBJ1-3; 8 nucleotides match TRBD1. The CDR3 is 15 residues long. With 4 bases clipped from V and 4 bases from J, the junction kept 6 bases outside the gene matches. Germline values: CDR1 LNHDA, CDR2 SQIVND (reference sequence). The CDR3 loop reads CASSRGQGSGNTIYF. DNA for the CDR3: TGTGCCAGTAGTAGAGGACAGGGAAGCGGAAACACCATATATTTT.